These 13 T cell receptor beta chains were sequenced from one sample in a study of identical twins. MiXCR, run by TCRdb on the 5' RACE reads, gives a single entry per CDR3 protein. Counted here are around 450,000 distinct CDR3 sequences, 14% occurring once; the ten biggest clones make up approximately 0.52%. This same sample was also part of a study on yellow fever vaccine responses in identical twins.

The sequenced sample consisted of CD4+ T cells sorted from blood. The receptors were gathered from a woman aged 18-30 years in good health.

V usage is TRBV14 and J usage is TRBJ2-6; 14 positions match TRBD2. CDR3 length equals 22 residues. The J segment lost 3 bases and the V segment lost 0 bases, leaving 13 bases of the junction unmatched. Germline CDR1 and CDR2: SGHDN and FVKESK. CDR3 DNA: TGTGCCAGCAGCCAAGATTTCGCGGGGACTAGCGGGAGAAATAGTGGGGCCAACGTCCTGACTTTC. Protein sequence: CASSQDFAGTSGRNSGANVLTF.

The chain is built from TRBV15 and TRBJ2-5; TRBD1 aligns across 11 bases. The ends lost 3 bases at V and 2 bases at J; junction bases unmatched: 8. Germline V gene sequence: CDR1 LNHNV, CDR2 YYDKDF (reference sequence). This CDR3 contains 17 residues. CDR3 DNA: TGTGCCACCAGCAGTAGAGGACAGGGGGCTCGGCAAGAGACCCAGTACTTC. Translated, it gives CATSSRGQGARQETQYF. The full variable domain, in which reference TRBV15 and TRBJ2-5 provide the parts outside the CDR3, is DAMVIQNPRYQVTQFGKPVTLSCSQTLNHNVMYWYQQKSSQAPKLLFHYYDKDFNNEADTPDNFQSRRPNTSFCFLDIRSPGLGDTAMYLCATSSRGQGARQETQYFGPGTRLLVL.

This clonotype turned up a few times. The chain employs TRBV28 and TRBJ1-5, with 8 bases that match TRBD1. This CDR3 spans 15 amino acids. Germline V gene lookup returns CDR1 MDHEN and CDR2 SYDVKM. The V and J ends lost 6 bases and 6 bases, in that order; junction bases with no gene match: 10. This CDR3 reads CASSKGQGQGQPQHF. In DNA form, the CDR3 reads TGTGCCAGCAGCAAAGGACAGGGCCAGGGTCAGCCCCAGCATTTT. The variable domain in full, with the rest retrieved from reference TRBV28 and TRBJ1-5, is DVKVTQSSRYLVKRTGEKVFLECVQDMDHENMFWYRQDPGLGLRLIYFSYDVKMKEKGDIPEGYSVSREKKERFSLILESASTNQTSMYLCASSKGQGQGQPQHFGDGTRLSIL.

This chain joins TRBV14 and TRBJ2-5; D not certain. Trimming shortened V by 2 bases and J by 0 bases, and 4 bases separated the two germline ends. From germline, CDR1 is SGHDN and CDR2 FVKESK. This CDR3 contains 13 residues. CDR3 region: CASSQIYQETQYF. The CDR3 nucleotides read TGTGCCAGCAGCCAAATCTACCAAGAGACCCAGTACTTC. Full variable domain (outside the CDR3, taken from reference TRBV14 and TRBJ2-5): EAGVTQFPSHSVIEKGQTVTLRCDPISGHDNLYWYRRVMGKEIKFLLHFVKESKQDESGMPNNRFLAERTGGTYSTLKVQPAELEDSGVYFCASSQIYQETQYFGPGTRLLVL.

V is TRBV12-5 and J is TRBJ2-1, with 14 bases fitting TRBD2. In germline, CDR1 is LGHNT, CDR2 FRNRAP. The CDR3 has 17 amino acids. V was pared by 2 bases and J by 8 bases, with 8 bases of the junction left unmatched. The CDR3 DNA follows: TGTGCTAGTGGTTTGTACTCCGGGACTAGCGGGAGCTATGAGCAGTTCTTC. Amino acids: CASGLYSGTSGSYEQFF.

The rearrangement links TRBV20-1 to TRBJ2-3; 13 bases map to TRBD2. Germline CDR1 reads DFQATT; CDR2 reads SNEGSKA (reference sequence). V lost 5 bases, J lost 5 bases, and 7 bases stayed unmatched. The CDR3 is 15 amino acids. The CDR3 DNA sequence: TGCAGTGCTGGATACGGACTAGCGGGGGAAGATACGCAGTATTTT. This sequence encodes CSAGYGLAGEDTQYF.

The chain is built from TRBV24-1 and TRBJ2-5; 12 bases fit TRBD1. V trimming: 7 bases; J trimming: 5 bases; junction bases outside the gene matches: 7. Germline values: CDR1 KGHDR, CDR2 SFDVKD. This CDR3 is 15 amino acids long. The CDR3, as DNA: TGTGCCACCAGCCACCGGGACAGGGGGCGTGAGACCCAGTACTTC. It codes for CATSHRDRGRETQYF.

The table lists this clonotype with many counts. V gene TRBV12-3 or TRBV12-4 combines with J gene TRBJ2-1, with 8 bases matching TRBD1. The CDR3 is made up of 14 amino acids. Trimming removed 6 bases from V and 0 bases from J; junction bases left unmatched: 1. The CDR3 DNA reads TGTGCCAGCAGAACAGGGGGCTCCTACAATGAGCAGTTCTTC. Protein: CASRTGGSYNEQFF.

This chain uses TRBV15 with TRBJ1-5, with a weak D call TRBD1 (6 bases). The CDR3 has 17 residues. Trimming took 1 base from V and 1 from J, leaving 14 bases between them. Per germline, CDR1 LNHNV and CDR2 YYDKDF (reference sequence). DNA of the CDR3: TGTGCCACCAGCAGAGTTTCAGGGGCAGTGAGCAATCAGCCCCAGCATTTT. Translated, it gives CATSRVSGAVSNQPQHF.

There are many counts of this clonotype. V and J are TRBV6-1 and TRBJ1-1, with 7 bases identical to TRBD1. CDR1 and CDR2 from the germline V gene are MNHNS and SASEGT. Trimming at V came to 7 bases and at J to 4 bases, leaving 18 bases not matched to a gene. The CDR3 spans 17 residues. CDR3 sequence reads: CASTLRLSGGSSTEAFF. CDR3 coding DNA: TGTGCCAGCACCTTACGACTATCAGGGGGTTCATCCACTGAAGCTTTCTTT.

A few counts support this clonotype. V gene TRBV20-1 combines with J gene TRBJ2-5; D may be TRBD1 (6 bases). The CDR3 length is 15 residues. Trimming removed 0 bases from V and 0 bases from J, with 11 bases in between. CDR1 and CDR2 from the germline V gene are DFQATT and SNEGSKA (reference sequence). Here the CDR3 DNA reads TGCAGTGCTAGAGATCGGCAGGGGAACCAAGAGACCCAGTACTTC. It yields the protein CSARDRQGNQETQYF.

This clonotype was observed a few times. This rearrangement joins TRBV20-1 to TRBJ2-7; perhaps TRBD1 as D (6 bases). Germline CDR1 is DFQATT and CDR2 is SNEGSKA (reference sequence). Trimming removed 8 bases from V and 3 bases from J, with 8 bases in between. CDR3 size: 10 residues. The CDR3 coding sequence is TGCAGTTCCAGGGGCTACGAGCAGTACTTC. Residues: CSSRGYEQYF.

The V call is TRBV7-3, the J call TRBJ2-5, with D perhaps matching TRBD1 (5 bases). The CDR3 sequence is 13 residues long. Trimming shortened V by 5 bases and J by 4 bases, and 11 bases separated the two germline ends. CDR1 and CDR2 (germline): SGHTA, FQGTGA. The CDR3 DNA reads TGTGCCAGCAGCACCAGGGTTGCAGAGACCCAGTACTTC. Residues: CASSTRVAETQYF.